A single sample gave rise to the 23 T cell receptor beta chains below, sequenced in a study of regulatory T cells in long-lasting Graves disease. Time point here: newly diagnosed GD, antithyroid drugs for less than 3 months. The TCR library used RNA extracted from PBMCs. For TCR beta, libraries came from iRepertoire HTBI primers and Arm-PCR of CDR3 regions. TCRdb re-analysed the multiplex PCR reads in MiXCR, keeping a single row per CDR3 protein. The table includes 560,000 or so distinct CDR3 sequences, about 16% detected once. The same data also went into a second study, on T cells in Graves' hyperthyroidism and ophthalmopathy.

Specimen: peripheral blood mononuclear cells (PBMCs), collected at new diagnosis, from a patient treated with antithyroid drugs. These receptor sequences come from a man younger than 35 with Graves disease.

This clonotype occurred many times. The genes are TRBV12-3 or TRBV12-4 and TRBJ1-4; maybe TRBD1 (5 bases). V shed 4 bases and J shed 8 bases, with 14 bases lying between them. The CDR3 is 14 amino acids. Here the CDR3 reads CASSSPQGREKLFF. CDR3 bases: TGTGCCAGCAGTTCCCCCCAGGGTCGAGAAAAACTGTTTTTT.

This clonotype occurred many times. The chain uses TRBV18 and TRBJ1-2; 9 bases agree with TRBD1. There are 15 residues in the CDR3. With 3 bases clipped from V and 4 bases from J, the junction kept 6 bases outside the gene matches. The germline gives CDR1 KGHSH, CDR2 LQKENI. CDR3 amino acids: CASSPGTGFGYGYTF. DNA of the CDR3: TGTGCCAGCTCACCGGGGACAGGGTTTGGCTATGGCTACACCTTC. The full variable domain, its missing parts supplied by reference TRBV18 and TRBJ1-2, is NAGVMQNPRHLVRRRGQEARLRCSPMKGHSHVYWYRQLPEEGLKFMVYLQKENIIDESGMPKERFSAEFPKEGPSILRIQQVVRGDSAAYFCASSPGTGFGYGYTFGSGTRLTVV.

The CDR3 DNA is TGTGCCAGCAGCTTAAGAGGGTCAGGGGGCTGGGGCTACACCTTC. As protein: CASSLRGSGGWGYTF. This rearrangement joins TRBV7-2 to TRBJ1-2, with 8 bases aligning to TRBD1. The CDR3 is made up of 15 amino acids. J lost 8 bases, V lost 2 bases, and 10 bases had no gene match. Germline values: CDR1 SGHTA, CDR2 FQGNSA.

The chain has TRBV10-3 and TRBJ1-4; 7 nucleotides match TRBD1. Germline CDR1 is ENHRY and CDR2 is SYGVKD. The CDR3 extends over 13 amino acids. After removal of 6 bases from V and 8 bases from J, the junction contained 6 bases not matched to a gene. CDR3 in DNA: TGTGCCATCAGCAGGGGGGAGGGAGAAAAACTGTTTTTT. Amino acid sequence: CAISRGEGEKLFF.

This clonotype was seen more than once but under ten times. The CDR3 region has the DNA TGCGCCAGCAGCCAAGAATCTAGCGGGAGGGCCGTCGTCTCCGAGCAGTACTTC. It is translated as CASSQESSGRAVVSEQYF. V usage is TRBV4-1 and J usage is TRBJ2-7; 12 bases are shared with TRBD2. Germline trimming cut 0 bases from V and 6 bases from J; bases unmatched to any gene: 12. CDR3 length equals 18 residues. The germline gives CDR1 MGHRA, CDR2 YSYEKL.

The chain recombines TRBV12-3 or TRBV12-4 with TRBJ1-2, with D maybe TRBD1 (5 bases). V was trimmed by 6 bases and J by 2 bases, leaving 19 bases between them. The CDR3 has 16 amino acids. The CDR3 nucleotides are TGTGCCAGCAGCTCAATACGGGGCAGGGTAAACTATGGCTACACCTTC. Protein sequence: CASSSIRGRVNYGYTF.

This clonotype was counted at least ten times. The CDR3 DNA reads TGTGCCAGCAGGGTACTCAACCGGGACGAGCAGTACTTC. This translates into CASRVLNRDEQYF. This sequence joins TRBV2 and TRBJ2-7; D gene unclear. The CDR3 extends over 13 amino acids. Trimming removed 6 bases from V and 5 bases from J, with 14 bases in between. Looked up from germline, CDR1 is SNHLY and CDR2 is FYNNEI.

The rearrangement links TRBV27 to TRBJ2-7; 8 bases map to TRBD2. Trimming removed 10 bases from V and 4 bases from J; junction bases left unmatched: 15. Germline lookup yields CDR1 MNHEY and CDR2 SMNVEV (reference sequence). CDR3 size: 15 residues. The CDR3 loop is CATEASGGGRYEQYF. CDR3 nucleotides: TGTGCCACCGAAGCTTCCGGGGGGGGAAGGTACGAGCAGTACTTC.

This clonotype appeared many times. This chain joins TRBV12-3 or TRBV12-4 and TRBJ1-2; 12 bases are a match to TRBD1. The CDR3 consists of 17 residues. Losses at the gene ends were 1 base for V and 2 bases for J; bases not matched to a gene: 5. The CDR3 here is CASSLGGTGGENYGYTF. CDR3 coding DNA: TGTGCCAGCAGTTTAGGAGGGACAGGGGGCGAAAACTATGGCTACACCTTC.

This clonotype was picked up a small number of times. The chain employs TRBV7-3 and TRBJ2-1; no firm D call. V was trimmed by 7 bases and J by 7 bases, leaving 11 bases between them. CDR3 length equals 12 residues. Per germline, CDR1 SGHTA and CDR2 FQGTGA. The CDR3 is CASKGENNEQFF. Written as DNA, the CDR3 is TGTGCCAGCAAAGGCGAAAATAATGAGCAGTTCTTC.

A remark on this clonotype: The CDR3 ends on some other residue instead of the conserved phenylalanine or tryptophan, so this is likely a read error. The chain couples TRBV7-9 to TRBJ1-1; tentative D call: TRBD1 (5 bases). Germline loops: CDR1 SEHNR, CDR2 FQNEAQ (reference sequence). Trimming left V 0 bases short and J 2 bases short, with 13 bases between. CDR3 length equals 16 residues. CDR3 protein: CASSLAGGISNTEAFS. Written as DNA, the CDR3 is TGTGCCAGCAGCTTAGCGGGGGGGATCAGTAACACTGAAGCTTTCTCT.

This clonotype was observed at least ten times. The chain employs TRBV2 and TRBJ1-5; TRBD1 is a possible D gene (5 bases). V was pared by 11 bases and J by 4 bases, with 15 bases between. CDR1 is SNHLY and CDR2 is FYNNEI in the germline V gene. This CDR3 spans 13 amino acids. The CDR3 is CAGGGTGNQPQHF. Here the CDR3 DNA reads TGTGCCGGCGGTGGGACCGGTAATCAGCCCCAGCATTTT. The full variable domain, completed using reference TRBV2 and TRBJ1-5, is EPEVTQTPSHQVTQMGQEVILRCVPISNHLYFYWYRQILGQKVEFLVSFYNNEISEKSEIFDDQFSVERPDGSNFTLKIRSTKLEDSAMYFCAGGGTGNQPQHFGDGTRLSIL.

This clonotype occurred many times. The chain carries TRBV30 and TRBJ2-2, with D unclear. This CDR3 contains 11 residues. Trimming stripped 3 bases from V and 5 bases from J, with 4 bases between. Germline V CDR1 and CDR2: GTSNPN, SVGIG (reference sequence). CDR3 nucleotides: TGTGCCTGGAGACAGACCGGGGAGCTGTTTTTT. The encoded protein is CAWRQTGELFF.

The chain is built from TRBV18 and TRBJ2-7; D is unresolved. The CDR3 totals 14 residues. Between the trimmed V and J ends, which lost 10 bases and 2 bases, there was a span of 18 bases. The V gene's germline CDR1 is KGHSH and CDR2 LQKENI. This CDR3 reads CATTDPRNPYEQYF. CDR3 nucleotide sequence: TGTGCCACCACCGACCCACGGAACCCCTACGAGCAGTACTTC. The variable domain in full, completed from reference TRBV18 and TRBJ2-7, reads NAGVMQNPRHLVRRRGQEARLRCSPMKGHSHVYWYRQLPEEGLKFMVYLQKENIIDESGMPKERFSAEFPKEGPSILRIQQVVRGDSAAYFCATTDPRNPYEQYFGPGTRLTVT.

This clonotype showed up just a few times. Since a far larger clone is one base different, this is likely a read error. This is likely a read error, given that the CDR3 carries no conserved phenylalanine or tryptophan at its end. The chain employs TRBV3-1 and TRBJ2-5; D gene uncertain. Looked up from germline, CDR1 is LGHDT and CDR2 is YNNKEL (reference sequence). Trimming removed 1 base at V and 4 bases at J, with 4 bases between. This CDR3 is 12 amino acids long. The CDR3 DNA is TGTGCCAGCAGCCAAGTTGGAGAGACCCAGTACTCC. It specifies CASSQVGETQYS.

This clonotype has at least ten counts. In nucleotides, the CDR3 is TGTGCCAGCAGCTTAGATTCGGCTTGGGGGTTCTTC. Translation gives CASSLDSAWGFF. The V call is TRBV7-9, the J call TRBJ2-1; unclear D gene. Per the germline V gene, CDR1 is SEHNR and CDR2 is FQNEAQ (reference sequence). The ends were cut back, 1 base at V and 15 bases at J, with 13 bases in the middle. This CDR3 has 12 amino acids.

This clonotype was seen a few times. The V and J genes are TRBV9 and TRBJ2-3; 8 bases line up with TRBD1. J was trimmed by 2 bases and V by 3 bases; bases with no gene match: 5. Germline lookup yields CDR1 SGDLS and CDR2 YYNGEE. CDR3 length: 15 amino acids. This CDR3 reads CASSGDRGFTDTQYF. Written as DNA, the CDR3 is TGTGCCAGCAGCGGAGACAGGGGCTTCACAGATACGCAGTATTTT. Full variable domain (remainder filled in from reference TRBV9 and TRBJ2-3): DSGVTQTPKHLITATGQRVTLRCSPRSGDLSVYWYQQSLDQGLQFLIQYYNGEERAKGNILERFSAQQFPDLHSELNLSSLELGDSALYFCASSGDRGFTDTQYFGPGTRLTVL.

This clonotype came up many times. V is TRBV7-9 and J is TRBJ2-3; 9 bases are a match to TRBD1. V was clipped by 4 bases and J by 2 bases; unmatched bases: 10. Germline V gives CDR1 SEHNR, CDR2 FQNEAQ (reference sequence). The CDR3 spans 17 residues. CDR3 sequence (DNA): TGTGCCAGCAGCTCCATACAGGGGGCGGAGGTCACAGATACGCAGTATTTT. This sequence encodes CASSSIQGAEVTDTQYF.

Notes on this clonotype: With a much larger clone just one base away, this may be a read error. This chain links TRBV6-9 with TRBJ1-1; the D is unclear. The CDR3 extends over 13 amino acids. V was pared by 2 bases and J by 5 bases, with 9 bases between. Germline V lookup: CDR1 MNHGY, CDR2 SVAAGI. CDR3 sequence: CASSYSRLTEAFF. Here the CDR3 DNA reads TGTGCCAGCAGTTATAGTCGGTTGACTGAAGCTTTCTTT.

This clonotype was seen more than once but under ten times. The chain links TRBV6-2 or TRBV6-3 to TRBJ2-2; TRBD2 matches at 10 bases. CDR1 and CDR2 (germline): MNHEY, SVGEGT. V lost 7 bases, J lost 5 bases, and 10 bases stayed unmatched. The CDR3 is 16 amino acids. CDR3: CASKGLAGVRTGELFF. The CDR3 DNA is TGTGCCAGCAAAGGGCTAGCGGGAGTACGAACCGGGGAGCTGTTTTTT.

This clonotype has a count of ten or more. The rearrangement links TRBV7-3 to TRBJ2-5, with D hard to call. The CDR3 is 14 amino acids. Trimming shortened V by 2 bases and J by 5 bases, and 12 bases separated the two germline ends. Germline V gives CDR1 SGHTA, CDR2 FQGTGA. The CDR3 coding sequence is TGTGCCAGCAGCTTACTCGGCCCAAGGGAGACCCAGTACTTC. Residues: CASSLLGPRETQYF. The complete variable domain, with remaining parts taken from reference TRBV7-3 and TRBJ2-5, reads GAGVSQTPSNKVTEKGKYVELRCDPISGHTALYWYRQSLGQGPEFLIYFQGTGAADDSGLPNDRFFAVRPEGSVSTLKIQRTERGDSAVYLCASSLLGPRETQYFGPGTRLLVL.

Remarks on this clonotype: Given the absence of the conserved phenylalanine or tryptophan at the CDR3 end, a read error is likely. The chain has TRBV6-1 and TRBJ2-7, with 7 positions matching TRBD1. CDR1 and CDR2 from the germline V gene are MNHNS and SASEGT. V gave up 5 bases and J gave up 5 bases; unmatched junction bases: 9. The CDR3 runs 14 residues. CDR3 sequence: CASSIRVGTDEQYS. The CDR3 DNA reads as TGTGCCAGCAGTATTAGGGTCGGGACAGACGAGCAGTACTCC.

This clonotype was seen once. This sequence joins TRBV20-1 and TRBJ2-3; D not resolved. Trimming removed 3 bases from V and 5 bases from J, with 12 bases in between. Germline V gives CDR1 DFQATT, CDR2 SNEGSKA (reference sequence). The CDR3 runs 13 residues. The CDR3 region has the DNA TGCAGTGCTAGGCTGCTTCGTAGAGATACGCAGTATTTT. Translated: CSARLLRRDTQYF.